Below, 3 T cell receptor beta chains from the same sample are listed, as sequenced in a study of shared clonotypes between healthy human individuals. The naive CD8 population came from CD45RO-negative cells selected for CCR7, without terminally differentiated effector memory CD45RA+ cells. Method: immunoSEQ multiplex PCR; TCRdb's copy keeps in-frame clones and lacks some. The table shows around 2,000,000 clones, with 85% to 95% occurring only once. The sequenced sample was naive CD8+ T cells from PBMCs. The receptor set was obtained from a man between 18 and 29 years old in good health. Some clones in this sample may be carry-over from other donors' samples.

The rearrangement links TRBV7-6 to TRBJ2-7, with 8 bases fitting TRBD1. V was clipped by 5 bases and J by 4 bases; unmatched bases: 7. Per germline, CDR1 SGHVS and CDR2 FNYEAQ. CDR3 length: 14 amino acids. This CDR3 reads CASSPRDRLYEQYF. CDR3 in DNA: TGTGCCAGCAGCCCCCGGGACAGGTTGTACGAGCAGTACTTC.

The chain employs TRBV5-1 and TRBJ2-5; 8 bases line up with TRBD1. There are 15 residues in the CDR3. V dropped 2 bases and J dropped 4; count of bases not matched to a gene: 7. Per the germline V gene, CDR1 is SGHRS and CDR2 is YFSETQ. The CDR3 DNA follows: TGCGCCAGCAGCTTCAAACAGGGGGACGCAGAGACCCAGTACTTC. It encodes CASSFKQGDAETQYF.

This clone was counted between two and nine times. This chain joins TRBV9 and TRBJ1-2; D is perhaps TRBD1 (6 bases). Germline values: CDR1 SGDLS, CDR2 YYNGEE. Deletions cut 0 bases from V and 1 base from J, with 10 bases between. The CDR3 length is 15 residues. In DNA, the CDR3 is TGTGCCAGCAGCGTAGTAGGGGGAAATAACTATGGCTACACCTTC. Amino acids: CASSVVGGNNYGYTF. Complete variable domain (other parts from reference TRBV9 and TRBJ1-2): DSGVTQTPKHLITATGQRVTLRCSPRSGDLSVYWYQQSLDQGLQFLIQYYNGEERAKGNILERFSAQQFPDLHSELNLSSLELGDSALYFCASSVVGGNNYGYTFGSGTRLTVV.